The 5 T cell receptor beta chains below all came from one sample that was sequenced in a study of shared clonotypes between healthy human individuals. The assay was immunoSEQ multiplex PCR, and TCRdb's table has in-frame clones only and misses some. The sample consists of about 2.3 million clones, approximately 93% of them appearing once. Sequencing used naive CD4+ T cells from PBMCs. Described subset: CD45RA+ positively selected. The receptors come from a man younger than 30 in good health. Some clones in this sample may be carry-over from other donors' samples.

The chain links TRBV4-2 to TRBJ1-3; no reliable D call. The CDR3 runs to 15 residues. Germline V gene data show CDR1 as LGHNA and CDR2 as YNFKEQ. Trimming removed 1 base at V and 8 bases at J, with 15 bases between. The CDR3 bases are TGTGCCAGCAGCCAAGGGGGATTCAGCGGGGACACCATATATTTT. This encodes CASSQGGFSGDTIYF.

The gene calls are TRBV6-5 and TRBJ1-6; TRBD1 is a possible D gene (6 bases). Germline CDR1 MNHEY, CDR2 SVGAGI. This CDR3 is 16 amino acids long. V was shortened by 0 bases and J by 8 bases, with 14 bases between the two germline ends. For the CDR3, the DNA is TGTGCCAGCAGTTACTCGGCCGACAGGCCCTATTCACCCCTCCACTTT. It translates to CASSYSADRPYSPLHF.

The rearrangement links TRBV25-1 to TRBJ2-6; 7 bases fit TRBD2. The germline CDR1 and CDR2 sequences are MGHDK and SYGVNS. This CDR3 region has 18 residues. J gave up 4 bases and V 1 base, and 10 bases lay outside the gene matches. The CDR3 region has the DNA TGTGCCAGCAGTGAATTGGGCGGGAGCGACTCCGGGGCCAACGTCCTGACTTTC. Protein sequence: CASSELGGSDSGANVLTF.

The chain has TRBV5-4 and TRBJ2-2, with 10 nucleotides matching TRBD1. The CDR3 is 17 amino acids. Trimming at V came to 3 bases and at J to 0 bases, leaving 5 bases not matched to a gene. Germline V gives CDR1 SGHNT, CDR2 YYREEE (reference sequence). The chain's CDR3 is CASSSDRGRANTGELFF. The CDR3 region has the DNA TGTGCCAGCAGCTCGGACAGGGGGAGGGCGAACACCGGGGAGCTGTTTTTT. Complete variable domain (other parts from reference TRBV5-4 and TRBJ2-2): ETGVTQSPTHLIKTRGQQVTLRCSSQSGHNTVSWYQQALGQGPQFIFQYYREEENGRGNFPPRFSGLQFPNYSSELNVNALELDDSALYLCASSSDRGRANTGELFFGEGSRLTVL.

The rearrangement uses TRBV2 and TRBJ2-1; 7 bases are shared with TRBD2. The germline CDR1 and CDR2 sequences are SNHLY and FYNNEI. CDR3 length equals 17 residues. The ends lost 2 bases at V and 3 bases at J; junction bases unmatched: 10. For the CDR3, the DNA is TGTGCCAGCAGTGAATGGGCGGGAGCTTCCTTCTACAATGAGCAGTTCTTC. Translating it yields CASSEWAGASFYNEQFF.